Following are 30 T cell receptor beta chains from one sample sequenced in a study of shared clonotypes between healthy human individuals. Profiling relied on immunoSEQ multiplex PCR, and the TCRdb table lists in-frame clones only, not all of them. The data show around 690,000 clones, with 90% seen just once and 34% held by the top ten. The sample taken for sequencing was memory CD8+ T cells from PBMCs. Subset denoted: CD45RO+ cells pooled with CCR7-negative TemRA cells. These receptors were collected from a man in his late teens or twenties in good health. Some clones in this sample may be carry-over from other donors' samples.

This chain connects TRBV6-6 to TRBJ2-5; 8 bases agree with TRBD2. The junction had 6 bases not matched to a gene; V was cut back by 4 bases and J by 2 bases. Germline CDR1 and CDR2: MNHNY and SVGAGI (reference sequence). The length of the CDR3 is 15 residues. The chain's CDR3 is CASSLPGLAQETQYF. CDR3 coding DNA: TGTGCCAGCAGTTTGCCCGGACTAGCTCAAGAGACCCAGTACTTC.

The chain combines TRBV19 with TRBJ2-7, with 9 nucleotides matching TRBD2. Germline CDR1 is LNHDA and CDR2 is SQIVND (reference sequence). With V trimmed by 6 bases and J by 4 bases, 10 bases remained unmatched. CDR3 length equals 15 residues. The CDR3 bases are TGTGCCAGTAGCCCCCGTGGTAGCGGGAGTTACGAGCAGTACTTC. It is translated as CASSPRGSGSYEQYF.

This chain uses TRBV28 with TRBJ2-1; D gene ambiguous. CDR3 length: 16 residues. Trimming removed 4 bases at V and 0 bases at J, with 13 bases between. The germline V gene encodes CDR1 MDHEN and CDR2 SYDVKM. DNA of the CDR3: TGTGCCAGCAGTTATAGAAGCATAGTCTCCTACAATGAGCAGTTCTTC. It encodes CASSYRSIVSYNEQFF.

The CDR3 protein is CASSIREANYGYTF. CDR3 nucleotide sequence: TGTGCCAGTAGTATACGGGAGGCTAACTATGGCTACACCTTC. The chain employs TRBV19 and TRBJ1-2; D is unresolved. The CDR3 loop spans 14 amino acids. From germline, CDR1 is LNHDA and CDR2 SQIVND (reference sequence). V lost 2 bases and J 0 bases, leaving 7 bases between the germline ends.

The CDR3 DNA is TGTGCCAGTAGTATAGCTCTTAGCTTCCCTACGCAGTATTTT. This gives the protein CASSIALSFPTQYF. The chain has TRBV19 and TRBJ2-3; the D is unclear. Germline CDR1 and CDR2: LNHDA and SQIVND (reference sequence). The CDR3 totals 14 residues. V lost 1 base and J 8 bases, leaving 13 bases between the germline ends.

Concerning this clone itself: Other DNA sequences from this sample encode an identical CDR3 as well. The genes are TRBV27 and TRBJ2-7; possibly TRBD1 or TRBD2 for D (6 bases each). From germline, CDR1 is MNHEY and CDR2 SMNVEV (reference sequence). This CDR3 comprises 15 residues. The V end lost 4 bases, the J end lost 2 bases, and 15 bases lay between the germline ends. The DNA for the CDR3 is TGTGCCAGCAGTTGGGGCCAAGGGGGGACCTACGAGCAGTACTTC. This gives the protein CASSWGQGGTYEQYF.

The rearrangement joins TRBV5-1 to TRBJ2-3; no clear D. The V gene's germline CDR1 is SGHRS and CDR2 YFSETQ. V shed 4 bases and J shed 4 bases, with 4 bases lying between them. This CDR3 has 11 residues. Here the CDR3 DNA reads TGCGCCAGCAGCGCTCCAGATACGCAGTATTTT. It codes for CASSAPDTQYF.

The chain uses TRBV5-1 and TRBJ2-2; 8 bases are a match to TRBD1. Germline V gene lookup returns CDR1 SGHRS and CDR2 YFSETQ. V trimming: 9 bases; J trimming: 6 bases; junction bases outside the gene matches: 10. The CDR3 spans 14 residues. The CDR3 reads CATWTGYDSGELFF. The CDR3 DNA reads as TGCGCCACCTGGACAGGGTATGATTCCGGGGAGCTGTTTTTT.

The chain joins TRBV28 to TRBJ2-7; TRBD2 is a possible D gene (5 bases). Trimming shortened V by 5 bases and J by 2 bases, and 22 bases separated the two germline ends. This CDR3 has 17 residues. Germline lookup yields CDR1 MDHEN and CDR2 SYDVKM. In nucleotides, the CDR3 is TGTGCCAGCAGTACCCCGGGAATTGCAAAACATCCCTACGAGCAGTACTTC. It is translated as CASSTPGIAKHPYEQYF.

In this sample, this clone turned up once. The chain links TRBV15 to TRBJ1-3; D remains unclear. V lost 0 bases and J 0 bases, leaving 15 bases between the germline ends. The V gene's germline CDR1 is LNHNV and CDR2 YYDKDF (reference sequence). The CDR3 contains 18 residues. The CDR3 nucleotides read TGTGCCACCAGCAGAGATAATTTCCAGCGCATCTCTGGAAACACCATATATTTT. Its protein is CATSRDNFQRISGNTIYF.

The V call is TRBV7-9, the J call TRBJ2-3; D remains unclear. CDR1 is SEHNR, CDR2 FQNEAQ, per germline (reference sequence). The CDR3 totals 13 residues. V lost 4 bases to trimming and J lost 4 bases, with 9 bases between them. The CDR3 sequence: CASSSVRADTQYF. CDR3 DNA: TGTGCCAGCAGCTCGGTACGGGCAGATACGCAGTATTTT. Together with reference TRBV7-9 and TRBJ2-3, the CDR3 gives the full variable domain: DTGVSQNPRHKITKRGQNVTFRCDPISEHNRLYWYRQTLGQGPEFLTYFQNEAQLEKSRLLSDRFSAERPKGSFSTLEIQRTEQGDSAMYLCASSSVRADTQYFGPGTRLTVL.

This clone has a single count. This chain links TRBV29-1 with TRBJ2-1; TRBD1 or TRBD2 may be the D gene (5 bases each). V was cut by 3 bases and J by 7 bases, with 19 bases left in between. The CDR3 totals 15 residues. Germline V CDR1 and CDR2: SQVTM, ANQGSEA. CDR3 in DNA: TGCAGCGTTGATGGTCTGGGGGTCCCTCTTAATGAGCAGTTCTTC. Its translation is CSVDGLGVPLNEQFF.

This chain joins TRBV19 and TRBJ2-7; 9 bases are shared with TRBD1. CDR1 is LNHDA and CDR2 is SQIVND in the germline V gene (reference sequence). With V trimmed by 5 bases and J by 5 bases, 13 bases remained unmatched. The length of the CDR3 is 16 residues. In DNA, the CDR3 is TGTGCCAGTAGTCGCACCCAGACAGGGGGATGCGACGAGCAGTACTTC. It specifies CASSRTQTGGCDEQYF.

The chain carries TRBV7-2 and TRBJ2-3, with D perhaps matching TRBD2 (6 bases). Trimming took 1 base from V and 2 from J, leaving 13 bases between them. Germline-derived CDR1 and CDR2 are SGHTA and FQGNSA. The CDR3 spans 16 residues. The CDR3 DNA is TGTGCCAGCAGCTTAGGGCTAGCGCCCGCCACAGATACGCAGTATTTT. Translated: CASSLGLAPATDTQYF.

The chain has TRBV15 and TRBJ2-7; 9 bases are a match to TRBD2. The CDR3 is 15 residues long. Germline CDR1 is LNHNV and CDR2 is YYDKDF (reference sequence). The V and J ends lost 1 base and 2 bases, in that order; junction bases with no gene match: 3. CDR3 amino acids: CATSRAAGGPYEQYF. Written as DNA, the CDR3 is TGTGCCACCAGCAGAGCGGCGGGAGGGCCCTACGAGCAGTACTTC.

This clone was found a few times. The chain has TRBV6-1 and TRBJ1-1, with D maybe TRBD1 (6 bases). CDR1 and CDR2 from the germline V gene are MNHNS and SASEGT. The CDR3 has 14 residues. Trimming stripped 4 bases from V and 0 bases from J, with 9 bases between. The CDR3 nucleotides are TGTGCCAGCAGTGTCCACAGGGTGAACACTGAAGCTTTCTTT. Its protein product is CASSVHRVNTEAFF.

The rearrangement uses TRBV9 and TRBJ2-7; tentatively, D is TRBD2 (6 bases). The CDR3 has 14 residues. The ends were cut back, 0 bases at V and 3 bases at J, with 10 bases in the middle. Germline CDR1 and CDR2: SGDLS and YYNGEE. The CDR3 loop reads CASSVDGSNYEQYF. CDR3 DNA: TGTGCCAGCAGCGTAGACGGGAGCAACTACGAGCAGTACTTC.

Comments on this clone: Other nucleotide sequences in the sample specify the same CDR3. This chain joins TRBV28 and TRBJ1-1, with 7 positions matching TRBD1. V shed 6 bases, J shed 0 bases, and the junction held 4 bases outside the gene matches. CDR3 length: 14 residues. The germline V gene encodes CDR1 MDHEN and CDR2 SYDVKM. CDR3 nucleotides: TGTGCCAGCAGGCTGACAGGGCTGAACACTGAAGCTTTCTTT. Its translation is CASRLTGLNTEAFF.

This clone is a singleton in its sample. The CDR3 here is CASSESVGQGDDEQFF. The CDR3 DNA follows: TGCGCCAGCAGTGAGTCAGTCGGACAGGGCGATGACGAGCAGTTCTTC. The rearrangement joins TRBV10-1 to TRBJ2-1; 8 bases are shared with TRBD1. Germline assignment: CDR1 WNHNN and CDR2 SYGVQD (reference sequence). With 0 bases clipped from V and 10 bases from J, the junction kept 11 bases outside the gene matches. This CDR3 has 16 residues.

The J gene is TRBJ2-5, the V gene TRBV7-8; weak D call: TRBD2 (5 bases). Germline assignment: CDR1 SGHVS and CDR2 FQNEAQ. The length of the CDR3 is 17 residues. Between the trimmed V and J ends, which lost 6 bases and 5 bases, there was a span of 25 bases. CDR3 bases: TGTGCCAGCAGAAATCCAAAGCGGCTAGTTGGCTTGGAGACCCAGTACTTC. Its protein product is CASRNPKRLVGLETQYF.

The rearrangement uses TRBV9 and TRBJ2-1, with 9 positions matching TRBD2. The germline CDR1 and CDR2 sequences are SGDLS and YYNGEE. The CDR3 length is 17 residues. Trimming at V came to 4 bases and at J to 3 bases, leaving 11 bases not matched to a gene. For the CDR3, the DNA is TGTGCCAGCAGCCCCCGGGGTGCGGGGGGGTTCTACAATGAGCAGTTCTTC. Translating it yields CASSPRGAGGFYNEQFF.

In the case of this clone: The same CDR3 is also encoded by other DNA sequences in this sample. This chain links TRBV4-1 with TRBJ1-1, with unresolved D. CDR1 is MGHRA and CDR2 is YSYEKL in the germline V gene. Trimming pared 3 bases from V and 5 bases from J, leaving 7 bases between. The CDR3 has 12 residues. The CDR3 DNA is TGCGCCAGCAGCCAGGGGTGGACTGAAGCTTTCTTT. Translated: CASSQGWTEAFF.

The chain joins TRBV27 to TRBJ2-7; 7 bases match TRBD2. CDR1 MNHEY and CDR2 SMNVEV come from the germline V gene (reference sequence). The CDR3 length is 13 residues. The J segment lost 1 base and the V segment lost 7 bases, leaving 4 bases of the junction unmatched. CDR3 bases: TGTGCCAGCAAGGCTAGCGGATCCTACGAGCAGTACTTC. Residues: CASKASGSYEQYF.

The chain links TRBV7-8 to TRBJ2-3; D not resolved. The CDR3 runs 12 residues. Trimming removed 5 bases from V and 0 bases from J, with 3 bases in between. CDR1 SGHVS and CDR2 FQNEAQ come from the germline V gene. The CDR3 here is CASSLSTDTQYF. The CDR3 nucleotides read TGTGCCAGCAGCCTAAGCACAGATACGCAGTATTTT.

The chain is built from TRBV29-1 and TRBJ2-7; tentatively, D is TRBD2 (5 bases). CDR1 is SQVTM, CDR2 ANQGSEA, per germline. The CDR3 has 13 residues. V was clipped by 4 bases and J by 3 bases, with 13 bases between them. The CDR3, as DNA: TGCAGCGTTGTTGTCGGGATAGACTACGAGCAGTACTTC. Its protein product is CSVVVGIDYEQYF.

This clone was recorded a few times. Other nucleotide sequences in the sample specify the same CDR3. The CDR3 sequence is CASSILWMGNQPQHF. Here the CDR3 DNA reads TGTGCCAGTAGTATACTTTGGATGGGCAATCAGCCCCAGCATTTT. The V call is TRBV19, the J call TRBJ1-5; D gene unclear. Per germline, CDR1 LNHDA and CDR2 SQIVND (reference sequence). The CDR3 has 15 residues. The V end was cut by 2 bases, the J end by 2 bases, with 10 bases between.

The rearrangement uses TRBV28 and TRBJ2-7; D is perhaps TRBD1 (6 bases). Trimming cost V 2 bases and J 3 bases, with 14 bases left between them. The germline V gene has CDR1 MDHEN and CDR2 SYDVKM. The CDR3 is made up of 15 amino acids. The CDR3 sequence: CASSLIEGGHYEQYF. The CDR3 DNA reads TGTGCCAGCAGTTTAATTGAAGGGGGACACTACGAGCAGTACTTC.

The chain carries TRBV2 and TRBJ2-7; 9 positions agree with TRBD1. Germline assignment: CDR1 SNHLY and CDR2 FYNNEI. CDR3 length equals 14 residues. With V trimmed by 3 bases and J by 5 bases, 5 bases remained unmatched. CDR3 protein: CASSEGDRVHEQYF. The CDR3 nucleotides read TGTGCCAGCAGTGAGGGGGACAGGGTCCACGAGCAGTACTTC.

V is TRBV27 and J is TRBJ1-5; a weak D match, TRBD1 (5 bases). V was clipped by 5 bases and J by 2 bases, with 13 bases between them. In germline, CDR1 is MNHEY, CDR2 SMNVEV (reference sequence). The CDR3 length is 15 residues. The CDR3 DNA reads TGTGCCAGCAGTCCTCAGGGAGGGGGCAATCAGCCCCAGCATTTT. The encoded protein is CASSPQGGGNQPQHF.

Comments on this clone: At one of its ends the junction is not consistent with the germline gene, which may arise from a read error. This chain links TRBV6-1 with TRBJ1-1, with D maybe TRBD1 (6 bases). Germline CDR1 is MNHNS and CDR2 is SASEGT. The CDR3 spans 14 residues. The CDR3 nucleotides are TGTGCCATCAGTGGGGGCATTTTGAACACTGAAGCTTTCTTT. This translates into CAISGGILNTEAFF.